These 20 T cell receptor beta chains originate from one sample sequenced in a study of cytomegalovirus exposure and HLA in healthy donors. Only in-frame clones appear in the TCRdb table, and some are missing; sequencing was by immunoSEQ multiplex PCR. This sample yields roughly 67,000 clones, of which about 90% are seen a single time; 3% to 3.5% belongs to the top ten. Sequenced material: PBMCs. The receptors originated from a man younger than 35 in good health and CMV-seronegative.

This chain links TRBV4-2 with TRBJ2-1; TRBD1 matches 9 bases. After removal of 1 base from V and 9 bases from J, the junction contained 7 bases not matched to a gene. The CDR3 runs 15 residues. Germline V CDR1 and CDR2: LGHNA, YNFKEQ. Here the CDR3 reads CASSQGGQGGSEQFF. CDR3 bases: TGTGCCAGCAGCCAAGGGGGACAGGGTGGGAGTGAGCAGTTCTTC.

The chain joins TRBV7-9 to TRBJ2-2, with TRBD2 matching over 8 bases. V gave up 3 bases and J gave up 4 bases; unmatched junction bases: 7. Germline V CDR1 and CDR2: SEHNR, FQNEAQ (reference sequence). This CDR3 is 16 amino acids long. The CDR3 sequence: CASSFGGRSLTGELFF. CDR3 bases: TGTGCCAGCAGCTTCGGCGGGAGGTCTCTCACCGGGGAGCTGTTTTTT.

The CDR3 loop reads CASGSGLRYNEQFF. In DNA, the CDR3 is TGTGCTAGTGGTTCGGGACTTCGGTACAATGAGCAGTTCTTC. This chain links TRBV12-5 with TRBJ2-1, with D possibly matching TRBD2 (6 bases). Trimming removed 4 bases at V and 4 bases at J, with 11 bases between. Germline loops: CDR1 LGHNT, CDR2 FRNRAP. The CDR3 length is 14 residues. The variable domain in full, completed from reference TRBV12-5 and TRBJ2-1, reads DARVTQTPRHKVTEMGQEVTMRCQPILGHNTVFWYRQTMMQGLELLAYFRNRAPLDDSGMPKDRFSAEMPDATLATLKIQPSEPRDSAVYFCASGSGLRYNEQFFGPGTRLTVL.

The chain uses TRBV27 and TRBJ2-1, with 8 nucleotides matching TRBD2. Germline V CDR1 and CDR2: MNHEY, SMNVEV (reference sequence). The V segment lost 3 bases and the J segment 8 bases; nucleotides outside the gene matches: 12. The CDR3 is 16 residues long. In DNA, the CDR3 is TGTGCCAGCAGTTTCCGCAGCGGGAGTTTTGTCGATGAGCAGTTCTTC. This codes for CASSFRSGSFVDEQFF.

The chain carries TRBV30 and TRBJ2-7; D is ambiguous. The CDR3 extends over 11 amino acids. Germline loops: CDR1 GTSNPN, CDR2 SVGIG (reference sequence). Deletions cut 1 base from V and 6 bases from J, with 7 bases between. The DNA for the CDR3 is TGTGCCTGGAGTGGGCACCGCGAGCAGTACTTC. The encoded protein is CAWSGHREQYF.

J is TRBJ2-7 and V is TRBV6-5, with D maybe TRBD2 (6 bases). Germline-derived CDR1 and CDR2 are MNHEY and SVGAGI. The CDR3 spans 14 residues. The V end lost 10 bases, the J end lost 2 bases, and 18 bases lay between the germline ends. In nucleotides, the CDR3 is TGTGCCACAACCGGGGCTAGCGAAGCCTACGAGCAGTACTTC. Its translation is CATTGASEAYEQYF.

The rearrangement uses TRBV6-4 and TRBJ2-3; D uncertain. The germline V gene has CDR1 MRHNA and CDR2 SNTAGT. CDR3 length: 14 residues. V was cut by 3 bases and J by 5 bases, with 12 bases left in between. CDR3 in DNA: TGTGCCAGCAGTGAGCAGGCTGTCCAAGATACGCAGTATTTT. Translated: CASSEQAVQDTQYF.

The gene calls are TRBV28 and TRBJ2-7; a possible D gene is TRBD1 (6 bases). V gave up 6 bases and J gave up 2 bases, with 11 bases separating them. From germline, CDR1 is MDHEN and CDR2 SYDVKM. The CDR3 length is 13 residues. The chain's CDR3 is CASRDSRAYEQYF. The CDR3 DNA follows: TGTGCCAGCAGGGACAGCCGCGCCTACGAGCAGTACTTC. The variable domain in full, with the rest retrieved from reference TRBV28 and TRBJ2-7, is DVKVTQSSRYLVKRTGEKVFLECVQDMDHENMFWYRQDPGLGLRLIYFSYDVKMKEKGDIPEGYSVSREKKERFSLILESASTNQTSMYLCASRDSRAYEQYFGPGTRLTVT.

The chain employs TRBV7-8 and TRBJ2-1; 9 bases fit TRBD1. The ends lost 3 bases at V and 0 bases at J; junction bases unmatched: 6. This CDR3 is 17 amino acids long. CDR1 is SGHVS and CDR2 is FQNEAQ in the germline V gene. The CDR3 nucleotides are TGTGCCAGCAGCTTTAACGCGGGACAGGGCTCCTACAATGAGCAGTTCTTC. Translating gives CASSFNAGQGSYNEQFF.

The chain is built from TRBV25-1 and TRBJ2-5, with TRBD1 matching 7 bases. The CDR3 has 16 amino acids. With V trimmed by 1 base and J by 4 bases, 9 bases remained unmatched. Germline CDR1 and CDR2: MGHDK and SYGVNS. This chain's CDR3 is CASSEFPGGVGETQYF. CDR3 sequence (DNA): TGTGCCAGCAGTGAATTCCCAGGGGGAGTGGGAGAGACCCAGTACTTC.

J is TRBJ1-1 and V is TRBV19; D possibly corresponds to TRBD1 (6 bases). V dropped 7 bases and J dropped 4 bases, with 13 bases sitting between them. Per germline, CDR1 LNHDA and CDR2 SQIVND (reference sequence). The CDR3 loop spans 13 amino acids. The CDR3 nucleotides are TGTGCCAGTACCGCCGACAGGAGCACTGAAGCTTTCTTT. It specifies CASTADRSTEAFF.

J is TRBJ2-7 and V is TRBV6-1; D is perhaps TRBD1 (6 bases). The V gene lost 4 bases and the J gene lost 4 bases, with 14 bases spanning the gap. This CDR3 spans 14 amino acids. Germline assignment: CDR1 MNHNS and CDR2 SASEGT. CDR3 DNA: TGTGCCAGCAGTGCAGGGGCTAGACTGTACGAGCAGTACTTC. It is translated as CASSAGARLYEQYF.

The V gene is TRBV27, the J gene TRBJ2-6, with TRBD1 matching 9 bases. Germline V gives CDR1 MNHEY, CDR2 SMNVEV (reference sequence). The V and J ends lost 5 bases and 0 bases, in that order; junction bases with no gene match: 14. This CDR3 comprises 20 residues. The DNA of the CDR3 is TGTGCCAGCAGTCCCATACAGGGGGCGATAATAAGCTCTGGGGCCAACGTCCTGACTTTC. It is translated as CASSPIQGAIISSGANVLTF.

This clone was counted between two and nine times. This rearrangement joins TRBV5-1 to TRBJ2-7; no firm D call. There are 13 residues in the CDR3. Germline V gene lookup returns CDR1 SGHRS and CDR2 YFSETQ. Trimming left V 3 bases short and J 2 bases short, with 9 bases between. CDR3 nucleotide sequence: TGCGCCAGCAGCTCAGACATAGCCTACGAGCAGTACTTC. Its protein is CASSSDIAYEQYF.

This chain links TRBV29-1 with TRBJ2-2; possible D gene TRBD1, 6 bases. Trimming took off 5 bases at V and 5 bases at J, with 21 bases between the two ends. The CDR3 sequence is 16 residues long. Germline V lookup: CDR1 SQVTM, CDR2 ANQGSEA. For the CDR3, the DNA is TGCAGCGTTACAGGGTCCCCTAGTATGATGACCGGGGAGCTGTTTTTT. Its translation is CSVTGSPSMMTGELFF.

This chain uses TRBV6-1 with TRBJ1-2, with D hard to call. CDR3 length equals 12 residues. V was clipped by 5 bases and J by 7 bases, with 11 bases between them. Germline CDR1 reads MNHNS; CDR2 reads SASEGT. The CDR3, as DNA: TGTGCCAGCAGTCCTCAGGCCCTTGGCTACACCTTC. It translates to CASSPQALGYTF.

This rearrangement joins TRBV6-5 to TRBJ2-7; weak D call: TRBD1 (5 bases). The germline V gene has CDR1 MNHEY and CDR2 SVGAGI. The V gene lost 6 bases and the J gene lost 2 bases, with 17 bases spanning the gap. The CDR3 has 15 amino acids. CDR3 loop: CASSPGRVPPYEQYF. The CDR3 bases are TGTGCCAGCAGCCCCGGCAGGGTTCCCCCCTACGAGCAGTACTTC.

Here the CDR3 DNA reads TGTGCCAGCAATGTTGGACAGGCGATGACTGAAGCTTTCTTT. Translation: CASNVGQAMTEAFF. The chain uses TRBV28 and TRBJ1-1; 7 positions agree with TRBD1. CDR1 and CDR2 from the germline V gene are MDHEN and SYDVKM. V shed 7 bases and J 5 bases; nucleotides not matched to a gene: 10. This CDR3 region has 14 residues. Filled out from reference TRBV28 and TRBJ1-1, the complete variable domain reads DVKVTQSSRYLVKRTGEKVFLECVQDMDHENMFWYRQDPGLGLRLIYFSYDVKMKEKGDIPEGYSVSREKKERFSLILESASTNQTSMYLCASNVGQAMTEAFFGQGTRLTVV.

The J gene is TRBJ1-3, the V gene TRBV28; 7 bases map to TRBD1. Per germline, CDR1 MDHEN and CDR2 SYDVKM. This CDR3 is 16 amino acids long. Trimming cost V 4 bases and J 6 bases; bases outside gene matches: 12. The CDR3 DNA is TGTGCCAGCAGTTGGATCGGGCGGCAGGGGGTAAACACCATATATTTT. Protein sequence: CASSWIGRQGVNTIYF.

The chain has TRBV7-2 and TRBJ2-7; no clear D. The CDR3 totals 14 residues. Germline V gene sequence: CDR1 SGHTA, CDR2 FQGNSA. With 3 bases removed from V and 0 bases from J, the gap between germline ends came to 9 bases. The CDR3 sequence is CASSFRISSYEQYF. DNA for the CDR3: TGTGCCAGCAGCTTCAGGATATCCTCCTACGAGCAGTACTTC.